Each of the 2 T cell receptor beta chains below was sequenced from the same sample in a study of cytomegalovirus exposure and HLA in healthy donors. Use of 60 Vbeta and 13 Jbeta primers characterized the PCR. The repertoire was sequenced with immunoSEQ multiplex PCR; TCRdb's copy has only in-frame clones and lacks some. Here the sample spans about 190,000 clones, roughly 80% being singletons. The sequenced material came from PBMCs. The origin of the receptors is a man over 45 in good health and CMV-seronegative.

CDR3 region: CASSYGGGQGQETQYF. The CDR3 nucleotides read TGTGCCAGCAGCTACGGGGGGGGACAGGGGCAAGAGACCCAGTACTTC. The chain employs TRBV7-6 and TRBJ2-5, with 10 bases identical to TRBD1. This CDR3 is built from 16 residues. J was trimmed by 2 bases and V by 4 bases; bases with no gene match: 7. Looked up from germline, CDR1 is SGHVS and CDR2 is FNYEAQ.

This clone was observed once. At one end, the junction sequence differs from germline, possibly due to a read error. Other DNA sequences of this sample code for an identical CDR3. The V gene is TRBV9, the J gene TRBJ2-3; 14 bases match TRBD2. Germline V gives CDR1 SGDLS, CDR2 YYNGEE. The CDR3 extends over 18 amino acids. The CDR3 region is CASRLSPGLAGETDTQYF. CDR3 bases: TGTGCTAGCAGACTCTCTCCGGGACTAGCGGGGGAAACAGATACGCAGTATTTT.